These 18 T cell receptor beta chains were sequenced from one sample in a study of OX40 agonist ivuxolimab in advanced cancers. Clones were read by immunoSEQ multiplex PCR, and TCRdb kept only the in-frame ones, dropping some. This sample has 75,000 to 100,000 clones, with roughly 80% found just once. The source material was CD4+ or CD8+ T cells sorted from blood, sampled in a trial of the OX40 agonist ivuxolimab. The receptors here all came from an adult with an advanced solid tumor such as melanoma, head and neck, liver or kidney cancer.

This chain connects TRBV6-4 to TRBJ1-1, with D unresolved. CDR1 and CDR2 from the germline V gene are MRHNA and SNTAGT. This CDR3 contains 13 residues. V was clipped by 5 bases and J by 3 bases, with 10 bases between them. Written as DNA, the CDR3 is TGTGCCAGCAGTATCGAGAGGGACACTGAAGCTTTCTTT. Protein product: CASSIERDTEAFF.

The chain links TRBV6-5 to TRBJ2-7; tentatively, D is TRBD1 (5 bases). The CDR3 has 16 residues. From germline, CDR1 is MNHEY and CDR2 SVGAGI. Deletions cut 0 bases from V and 3 bases from J, with 15 bases between. CDR3 coding DNA: TGTGCCAGCAGTTACTCGAGGTATCGACAGAGCTACGAGCAGTACTTC. Its protein is CASSYSRYRQSYEQYF.

The chain has TRBV5-1 and TRBJ1-6, with TRBD1 matching over 7 bases. The germline gives CDR1 SGHRS, CDR2 YFSETQ. The CDR3 has 14 amino acids. With V trimmed by 0 bases and J by 11 bases, 5 bases remained unmatched. The DNA for the CDR3 is TGCGCCAGCAGCTTGGGACAGGGTCCTGCACCCCTCCACTTT. It yields the protein CASSLGQGPAPLHF.

The chain employs TRBV7-8 and TRBJ2-2, with 7 bases aligning to TRBD2. This CDR3 comprises 14 residues. After removal of 5 bases from V and 6 bases from J, the junction contained 6 bases not matched to a gene. The V gene's germline CDR1 is SGHVS and CDR2 FQNEAQ. CDR3 bases: TGTGCCAGCAGCGTTCGACTAGCCCCCGGGGAGCTGTTTTTT. Protein sequence: CASSVRLAPGELFF.

To note about this clone: Germline is not matched at one junction end, which may reflect a read error. The CDR3 DNA reads TGTGCCAGCAGCCCTCTGACAGGGGACTATAGCTACACCTTC. Protein: CASSPLTGDYSYTF. This chain links TRBV5-6 with TRBJ1-2, with 8 bases that match TRBD1. CDR1 and CDR2 (germline): SGHDT, YYEEEE. This CDR3 has 14 residues.

The chain uses TRBV5-6 and TRBJ1-1; D is unresolved. Germline CDR1 SGHDT, CDR2 YYEEEE. The CDR3 is 13 residues long. Trimming removed 1 base from V and 6 bases from J, with 10 bases in between. The CDR3: CASSLWGFAEAFF. The CDR3 nucleotides are TGTGCCAGCAGCTTGTGGGGTTTCGCTGAAGCTTTCTTT.

V usage is TRBV27 and J usage is TRBJ2-3; 14 nucleotides align to TRBD2. The germline V gene encodes CDR1 MNHEY and CDR2 SMNVEV (reference sequence). V dropped 4 bases and J dropped 11; count of bases not matched to a gene: 11. The CDR3 is 16 amino acids. The CDR3 coding sequence is TGTGCCAGCAGTTCCGCTGAGGGACTAGCGGGAGTTAAGCAGTATTTT. Translating gives CASSSAEGLAGVKQYF.

Here the CDR3 reads CASSDPRRSTDTQYF. CDR3 DNA sequence: TGTGCCAGCAGTGACCCCCGCAGGAGCACAGATACGCAGTATTTT. This chain joins TRBV25-1 and TRBJ2-3; the D is unclear. V shed 3 bases and J shed 0 bases, with 10 bases lying between them. CDR3 length equals 15 residues. Germline V gives CDR1 MGHDK, CDR2 SYGVNS.

This rearrangement joins TRBV19 to TRBJ1-1; TRBD1 might be the D (6 bases). Germline V CDR1 and CDR2: LNHDA, SQIVND (reference sequence). This CDR3 is 16 amino acids long. V was trimmed by 0 bases and J by 2 bases, leaving 13 bases between them. DNA for the CDR3: TGTGCCAGTAGTATAGAAAACAGGGTGGGAAACACTGAAGCTTTCTTT. Protein sequence: CASSIENRVGNTEAFF.

This clone has just one count. The genes are TRBV7-8 and TRBJ2-5, with TRBD1 identical over 9 bases. This CDR3 comprises 15 residues. CDR1 and CDR2 from the germline V gene are SGHVS and FQNEAQ. The V and J ends lost 1 base and 5 bases, in that order; junction bases with no gene match: 5. CDR3 nucleotides: TGTGCCAGCAGCTTAGTCGTGGGGACAGGGGAGACCCAGTACTTC. Amino acids: CASSLVVGTGETQYF.

The chain couples TRBV9 to TRBJ1-4; 9 bases are shared with TRBD1. After removal of 3 bases from V and 7 bases from J, the junction contained 7 bases not matched to a gene. This CDR3 spans 15 amino acids. The germline gives CDR1 SGDLS, CDR2 YYNGEE. The CDR3 protein is CASSGQGGASEKLFF. The CDR3 DNA follows: TGTGCCAGCAGCGGACAGGGGGGGGCTTCTGAAAAACTGTTTTTT.

This rearrangement joins TRBV5-6 to TRBJ1-1; 11 nucleotides align to TRBD1. CDR1 and CDR2 from the germline V gene are SGHDT and YYEEEE. After removal of 3 bases from V and 4 bases from J, the junction contained 8 bases not matched to a gene. CDR3 length: 16 amino acids. The DNA for the CDR3 is TGTGCCAGCAGCTCCGGACAGGGGGCCTGGGGCACTGAAGCTTTCTTT. The encoded protein is CASSSGQGAWGTEAFF.

The genes are TRBV5-1 and TRBJ2-7; the match to TRBD1 covers 10 bases. Germline V lookup: CDR1 SGHRS, CDR2 YFSETQ. This CDR3 has 15 amino acids. J gave up 5 bases and V 4 bases, and 9 bases lay outside the gene matches. The CDR3 nucleotides read TGCGCCAGCAGCCCGTTCCGGGACAGGGGTGACGAGCAGTACTTC. Protein sequence: CASSPFRDRGDEQYF.

Relative to its sample, this clone is medium-sized. The J gene is TRBJ1-5, the V gene TRBV14; D is unresolved. The CDR3 runs to 20 residues. Germline CDR1 reads SGHDN; CDR2 reads FVKESK. The V end lost 1 base, the J end lost 0 bases, and 22 bases lay between the germline ends. The CDR3 sequence: CASSQVRRRRMLYSNQPQHF. The DNA of the CDR3 is TGTGCCAGCAGCCAAGTTCGGCGAAGACGGATGTTATATAGCAATCAGCCCCAGCATTTT.

This clone was recorded only once. This chain joins TRBV11-1 and TRBJ1-1; a possible D gene is TRBD1 (6 bases). Germline V gene lookup returns CDR1 SGHAT and CDR2 FQDESV (reference sequence). Trimming stripped 5 bases from V and 4 bases from J, with 14 bases between. This CDR3 has 14 amino acids. The DNA for the CDR3 is TGTGCCAGCAGCCCAACAGGGATAACCACTGAAGCTTTCTTT. As protein: CASSPTGITTEAFF.

This chain joins TRBV9 and TRBJ2-2, with 7 bases matching TRBD2. The germline V gene has CDR1 SGDLS and CDR2 YYNGEE. The CDR3 spans 17 residues. Unmatched junction bases numbered 10, after V lost 4 bases and J lost 1 base. The CDR3 nucleotides are TGTGCCAGCAGCCCCCGAGGGAGCGGGAAGAACACCGGGGAGCTGTTTTTT. Translation: CASSPRGSGKNTGELFF.

This chain links TRBV28 with TRBJ2-2; D remains ambiguous. The germline gives CDR1 MDHEN, CDR2 SYDVKM. Trimming stripped 8 bases from V and 5 bases from J, with 18 bases between. CDR3 size: 15 residues. CDR3 DNA sequence: TGTGCCAGCTTCAGGCCGGGCTCTGGGACCGGGGAGCTGTTTTTT. As protein: CASFRPGSGTGELFF.

The V gene is TRBV11-2, the J gene TRBJ2-3, with 10 bases identical to TRBD2. Per germline, CDR1 SGHAT and CDR2 FQNNGV. The trim removed 0 bases at V and 6 bases at J, leaving 12 bases unmatched. This CDR3 is built from 18 residues. The CDR3 DNA follows: TGTGCCAGCAGCTTAGAGCTAGCGGGGGCCCCTACTGCCGATACGCAGTATTTT. Translation gives CASSLELAGAPTADTQYF.